This is a list of T cell receptor beta chains from one sample in a study of shared clonotypes between healthy human individuals. Only in-frame clones appear in the TCRdb table, and some are missing; sequencing was by immunoSEQ multiplex PCR. The sample lists hundreds of thousands of clones; approximately 96% were seen once. Material: naive CD8+ T cells sorted from blood. Receptor source: a man under 40 in good health. Both conserved end residues are part of each CDR3.

TRBV11-1	14	TRBJ2-1	CASSPSGINNEQFF
TRBV5-5	15	TRBJ2-2	CASSLARMGTGELFF
TRBV19	12	TRBJ2-3	CASSPGLAAQYF
TRBV11-2	15	TRBJ2-5	CASSFRTGGKETQYF
TRBV19	15	TRBJ2-7	CASSPHGQGTYEQYF
TRBV25-1	18	TRBJ2-1	CASSGFSRTGGPFYEQFF
TRBV4-1	15	TRBJ2-2	CASSHPGLATGELFF
TRBV27	14	TRBJ1-5	CASSRDRGDQPQHF
TRBV19	15	TRBJ2-1	CASKKREPSYNEQFF
TRBV27	13	TRBJ2-1	CASSLGALNEQFF
TRBV18	15	TRBJ2-7	CASSTGDTVFYEQYF
TRBV19	14	TRBJ2-7	CASRGRESSYEQYF